These 30 T cell receptor beta chains share one sample of origin, sequenced in a study of blood T cell repertoires in COVID-19. Profiling relied on immunoSEQ multiplex PCR, and the TCRdb table lists in-frame clones only, not all of them. The sample holds about 46,000 clones; about 80% are singletons and the top ten take approximately 8.2%. The sequencing sample was made of peripheral blood. The receptors here all came from a man aged 55-75 years with acute or convalescent COVID-19.

The chain carries TRBV19 and TRBJ2-2, with D perhaps matching TRBD1 (6 bases). Deletions cut 1 base from V and 5 bases from J, with 14 bases between. The CDR3 spans 16 residues. Germline CDR1 and CDR2: LNHDA and SQIVND (reference sequence). The CDR3 DNA is TGTGCCAGTAGTATAGCGGCGGCAGGGGCTACCGGGGAGCTGTTTTTT. It is translated as CASSIAAAGATGELFF.

V usage is TRBV19 and J usage is TRBJ1-5; D is perhaps TRBD1 (5 bases). The ends were cut back, 5 bases at V and 3 bases at J, with 11 bases in the middle. CDR3 length: 14 amino acids. Per the germline V gene, CDR1 is LNHDA and CDR2 is SQIVND (reference sequence). CDR3 coding DNA: TGTGCCAGTAGTTTCGGACAACTCAATCAGCCCCAGCATTTT. Residues: CASSFGQLNQPQHF.

The gene calls are TRBV6-2 or TRBV6-3 and TRBJ2-7, with TRBD1 as a possible D gene (5 bases). Trimming stripped 2 bases from V and 0 bases from J, with 14 bases between. Germline CDR1 reads MNHEY; CDR2 reads SVGEGT. This CDR3 is 16 amino acids long. This CDR3 reads CASSYRGRTGSYEQYF. The CDR3, as DNA: TGTGCCAGCAGTTACAGGGGCCGGACGGGCTCCTACGAGCAGTACTTC.

V usage is TRBV12-3 or TRBV12-4 and J usage is TRBJ2-7, with D unclear. V lost 0 bases to trimming and J lost 0 bases, with 3 bases between them. This CDR3 is 13 amino acids long. CDR3 sequence: CASSLASSYEQYF. Here the CDR3 DNA reads TGTGCCAGCAGTTTAGCCAGCTCCTACGAGCAGTACTTC.

The chain has TRBV20-1 and TRBJ1-2; D is possibly TRBD1 (5 bases). The germline CDR1 and CDR2 sequences are DFQATT and SNEGSKA (reference sequence). The CDR3 length is 11 residues. Trimming removed 7 bases at V and 1 base at J, with 7 bases between. Here the CDR3 reads CSGGVNYGYTF. CDR3 DNA sequence: TGCAGTGGGGGGGTTAACTATGGCTACACCTTC.

J is TRBJ1-1 and V is TRBV18; D perhaps matches TRBD1 (5 bases). The germline V gene has CDR1 KGHSH and CDR2 LQKENI. This CDR3 is 15 amino acids long. Trimming cost V 0 bases and J 7 bases, with 15 bases left between them. In nucleotides, the CDR3 is TGTGCCAGCTCACCACCTTTTTGGGGCGCCGTTGAAGCTTTCTTT. Amino acids: CASSPPFWGAVEAFF.

This sequence joins TRBV7-9 and TRBJ1-1; 11 bases map to TRBD1. The ends lost 4 bases at V and 6 bases at J; junction bases unmatched: 10. The germline gives CDR1 SEHNR, CDR2 FQNEAQ (reference sequence). This CDR3 region has 16 residues. The CDR3 region is CASSSTRTGGISEAFF. The CDR3, as DNA: TGTGCCAGCAGCTCTACTCGGACAGGGGGCATCTCTGAAGCTTTCTTT.

This clone showed up just once. This sequence joins TRBV19 and TRBJ1-2, with 8 positions matching TRBD1. This CDR3 region has 14 residues. Trimming took 7 bases from V and 5 from J; bases not matched to a gene: 9. The germline CDR1 and CDR2 sequences are LNHDA and SQIVND (reference sequence). CDR3 DNA: TGTGCCAGTACCGCGACCGGGACAGGTTATGGCTACACCTTC. Translating gives CASTATGTGYGYTF.

The table lists this clone with a count of one. The chain uses TRBV24-1 and TRBJ1-2; 7 nucleotides line up with TRBD1. Germline V gene lookup returns CDR1 KGHDR and CDR2 SFDVKD. This CDR3 has 15 residues. V gave up 4 bases and J gave up 5 bases; unmatched junction bases: 9. CDR3 DNA sequence: TGTGCCACCAGTGAGCCTGGGACAGAAATATATGGCTACACCTTC. Encoded protein: CATSEPGTEIYGYTF.

V usage is TRBV5-4 and J usage is TRBJ2-3; perhaps TRBD2 as D (5 bases). CDR3 length: 15 amino acids. V was shortened by 4 bases and J by 2 bases, with 14 bases between the two germline ends. The germline V gene has CDR1 SGHNT and CDR2 YYREEE (reference sequence). CDR3 sequence: CASSQVGGDTDTQYF. The CDR3 DNA is TGTGCCAGCAGCCAGGTAGGAGGTGACACAGATACGCAGTATTTT.

The V call is TRBV19, the J call TRBJ2-3, with a possible D match to TRBD1 (6 bases). V lost 7 bases, J lost 0 bases, and 14 bases lay in between. CDR3 length equals 15 residues. From germline, CDR1 is LNHDA and CDR2 SQIVND (reference sequence). The CDR3 bases are TGTGCCAGTAAATACAGGGACATAAGCACAGATACGCAGTATTTT. Protein: CASKYRDISTDTQYF.

V is TRBV6-5 and J is TRBJ1-1, with 9 bases identical to TRBD1. This CDR3 has 11 residues. The V and J ends lost 10 bases and 8 bases, in that order; junction bases with no gene match: 5. Per the germline V gene, CDR1 is MNHEY and CDR2 is SVGAGI. The CDR3 here is CATSTGGEAFF. CDR3 sequence (DNA): TGTGCCACCTCAACAGGGGGCGAAGCTTTCTTT.

This chain connects TRBV29-1 to TRBJ1-3; D call uncertain. The CDR3 runs 13 residues. V was trimmed by 6 bases and J by 3 bases, leaving 12 bases between them. Germline V gives CDR1 SQVTM, CDR2 ANQGSEA. The chain's CDR3 is CSVEDGIGNTIYF. The CDR3 DNA is TGCAGCGTGGAGGACGGTATTGGAAACACCATATATTTT.

The chain links TRBV5-1 to TRBJ2-5, with 9 bases fitting TRBD1. The V gene end was trimmed by 4 bases and the J gene end by 5 bases; junction bases not matched to a gene: 9. CDR3 length: 15 residues. In germline, CDR1 is SGHRS, CDR2 YFSETQ. CDR3 coding DNA: TGCGCCAGCAGCCTTGGACAGGGGAATACGGAGACCCAGTACTTC. Translated, it gives CASSLGQGNTETQYF.

This sequence joins TRBV25-1 and TRBJ1-3; no clear D gene. Trimming left V 4 bases short and J 2 bases short, with 3 bases between. Germline CDR1 and CDR2: MGHDK and SYGVNS. The CDR3 has 12 amino acids. In DNA form, the CDR3 reads TGTGCCAGCAGTGTAACTGGAAACACCATATATTTT. Protein: CASSVTGNTIYF.

The chain recombines TRBV18 with TRBJ1-4, with D possibly matching TRBD1 (5 bases). Germline loops: CDR1 KGHSH, CDR2 LQKENI. This CDR3 contains 15 residues. The V gene lost 6 bases and the J gene lost 0 bases, with 11 bases spanning the gap. The CDR3 DNA reads as TGTGCCAGCTCCCTCCAGGGCGCAACTAATGAAAAACTGTTTTTT. Protein sequence: CASSLQGATNEKLFF.

This chain links TRBV2 with TRBJ1-4; maybe TRBD1 (6 bases). Per the germline V gene, CDR1 is SNHLY and CDR2 is FYNNEI. V was trimmed by 8 bases and J by 3 bases, leaving 16 bases between them. This CDR3 is built from 15 residues. The DNA for the CDR3 is TGTGCCAGCGGGGGGGCAGGGTTTGCTAATGAAAAACTGTTTTTT. This sequence encodes CASGGAGFANEKLFF.

This clone has more than one count but fewer than ten. CDR3 in amino acids: CASSLVENTEAFF. The CDR3 nucleotides are TGTGCCAGCAGCTTAGTAGAAAACACTGAAGCTTTCTTT. The J gene is TRBJ1-1, the V gene TRBV11-2; D is unresolved. There are 13 residues in the CDR3. Between the trimmed V and J ends, which lost 1 base and 2 bases, there was a span of 5 bases. Per the germline V gene, CDR1 is SGHAT and CDR2 is FQNNGV.

The chain combines TRBV18 with TRBJ2-7, with a possible D match to TRBD1 (6 bases). CDR1 is KGHSH, CDR2 LQKENI, per germline. This CDR3 comprises 14 residues. The V gene lost 6 bases and the J gene lost 0 bases, with 12 bases spanning the gap. The CDR3 nucleotides read TGTGCCAGCTCGGGGACACAGGACTCCTACGAGCAGTACTTC. Translation: CASSGTQDSYEQYF.

V and J are TRBV5-6 and TRBJ1-1; TRBD1 is a possible D gene (6 bases). The CDR3 has 15 residues. The germline V gene has CDR1 SGHDT and CDR2 YYEEEE. Trimming took 7 bases from V and 0 from J, leaving 16 bases between them. The DNA for the CDR3 is TGTGCCAGCTCCCCGGGGCAGGGGATGAACACTGAAGCTTTCTTT. Protein sequence: CASSPGQGMNTEAFF.

The chain uses TRBV30 and TRBJ1-1; tentative D call: TRBD1 (5 bases). V was trimmed by 6 bases and J by 7 bases, leaving 15 bases between them. Germline V gene data show CDR1 as GTSNPN and CDR2 as SVGIG (reference sequence). The CDR3 has 12 amino acids. Here the CDR3 reads CACGGVFSEAFF. The CDR3 DNA reads as TGTGCCTGCGGGGGGGTCTTCAGTGAAGCTTTCTTT.

The rearrangement links TRBV4-3 to TRBJ1-4; 8 bases fit TRBD1. V shed 0 bases, J shed 2 bases, and the junction held 5 bases outside the gene matches. The CDR3 loop spans 17 amino acids. Per germline, CDR1 LGHNA and CDR2 YSLEER. The CDR3 DNA reads TGCGCCAGCAGCCAAGAGGACAGGGCCGGGACTAATGAAAAACTGTTTTTT. Its translation is CASSQEDRAGTNEKLFF.

The table lists this clone with a count of one. V is TRBV19 and J is TRBJ2-7; 9 nucleotides align to TRBD1. The CDR3 runs to 14 residues. V trimming: 8 bases; J trimming: 5 bases; junction bases outside the gene matches: 10. Germline V gene lookup returns CDR1 LNHDA and CDR2 SQIVND (reference sequence). CDR3: CASAPGQGSHEQYF. The CDR3 region has the DNA TGTGCCAGTGCGCCGGGACAGGGTAGCCACGAGCAGTACTTC. The full variable domain, in which reference TRBV19 and TRBJ2-7 provide the parts outside the CDR3, is DGGITQSPKYLFRKEGQNVTLSCEQNLNHDAMYWYRQDPGQGLRLIYYSQIVNDFQKGDIAEGYSVSREKKESFPLTVTSAQKNPTAFYLCASAPGQGSHEQYFGPGTRLTVT.

The chain couples TRBV12-3 or TRBV12-4 to TRBJ1-2, with TRBD1 identical over 7 bases. V shed 7 bases and J 4 bases; nucleotides not matched to a gene: 6. The CDR3 sequence is 13 residues long. CDR3 amino acids: CASTSGTVYGYTF. CDR3 nucleotide sequence: TGTGCCAGCACCTCCGGGACAGTCTATGGCTACACCTTC.

The gene calls are TRBV30 and TRBJ1-2; 8 bases line up with TRBD1. V shed 0 bases and J 4 bases; nucleotides not matched to a gene: 10. In germline, CDR1 is GTSNPN, CDR2 SVGIG (reference sequence). The CDR3 has 16 residues. Here the CDR3 reads CAWSVRRTGPGYGYTF. DNA of the CDR3: TGTGCCTGGAGTGTACGTCGGACAGGGCCCGGCTATGGCTACACCTTC.

The rearrangement joins TRBV7-8 to TRBJ1-5; the match to TRBD1 covers 7 bases. From germline, CDR1 is SGHVS and CDR2 FQNEAQ. Unmatched junction bases numbered 5, after V lost 5 bases and J lost 1 base. The CDR3 sequence is 15 residues long. CDR3 in DNA: TGTGCCAGCAGCGGACCGGGACAGAGCAATCAGCCCCAGCATTTT. Its translation is CASSGPGQSNQPQHF. The full variable domain, in which reference TRBV7-8 and TRBJ1-5 provide the parts outside the CDR3, is GAGVSQSPRYKVAKRGQDVALRCDPISGHVSLFWYQQALGQGPEFLTYFQNEAQLDKSGLPSDRFFAERPEGSVSTLKIQRTQQEDSAVYLCASSGPGQSNQPQHFGDGTRLSIL.

The chain is built from TRBV19 and TRBJ1-5; 9 nucleotides agree with TRBD1. The V and J ends lost 4 bases and 2 bases, in that order; junction bases with no gene match: 12. Looked up from germline, CDR1 is LNHDA and CDR2 is SQIVND (reference sequence). The CDR3 is 18 amino acids. CDR3 nucleotide sequence: TGTGCCAGTAGTACGGCCGGGACAGGGTTTGGGGGCAATCAGCCCCAGCATTTT. Translating it yields CASSTAGTGFGGNQPQHF.

This clone was recorded once. The chain employs TRBV7-2 and TRBJ1-1; 7 nucleotides match TRBD1. CDR1 and CDR2 from the germline V gene are SGHTA and FQGNSA. V trimming: 4 bases; J trimming: 7 bases; junction bases outside the gene matches: 3. The CDR3 has 12 amino acids. DNA for the CDR3: TGTGCCAGCAGCTCCCAGGGGGTTGAAGCTTTCTTT. Protein product: CASSSQGVEAFF.

V is TRBV9 and J is TRBJ2-3; 7 positions match TRBD2. The ends lost 3 bases at V and 0 bases at J; junction bases unmatched: 7. The CDR3 is 16 amino acids. CDR1 and CDR2 (germline): SGDLS, YYNGEE. The CDR3 bases are TGTGCCAGCAGCGCCCCGGGGGGACTTAGCACAGATACGCAGTATTTT. Encoded protein: CASSAPGGLSTDTQYF.

V is TRBV6-1 and J is TRBJ1-2; D ambiguous. The CDR3 runs 17 residues. CDR1 and CDR2 (germline): MNHNS, SASEGT. Between the trimmed V and J ends, which lost 2 bases and 7 bases, there was a span of 23 bases. DNA for the CDR3: TGTGCCAGCAGTGAATTAATCCGGAGAGGGAGGTCCGGTGGCTACACCTTC. This translates into CASSELIRRGRSGGYTF.